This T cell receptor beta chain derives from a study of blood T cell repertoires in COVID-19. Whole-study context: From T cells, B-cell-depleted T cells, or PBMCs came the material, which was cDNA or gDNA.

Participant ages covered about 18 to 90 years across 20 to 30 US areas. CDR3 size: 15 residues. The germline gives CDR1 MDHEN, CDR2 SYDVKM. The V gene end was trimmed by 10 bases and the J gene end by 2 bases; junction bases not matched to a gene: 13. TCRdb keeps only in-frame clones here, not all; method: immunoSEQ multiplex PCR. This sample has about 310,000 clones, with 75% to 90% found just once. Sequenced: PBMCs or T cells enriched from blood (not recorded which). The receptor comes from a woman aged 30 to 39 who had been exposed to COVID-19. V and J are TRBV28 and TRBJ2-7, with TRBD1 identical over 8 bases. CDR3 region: CATLTGGQVTYEQYF. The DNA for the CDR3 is TGTGCCACCCTAACCGGGGGACAGGTGACCTACGAGCAGTACTTC.